The following is a TCR beta chain sequence with its context. The sample originates from a study of beta chain features in type 1 diabetes. This CDR3 contains 16 residues. CDR1 is LNHDA and CDR2 is SQIVND in the germline V gene (reference sequence). The trim removed 3 bases at V and 5 bases at J, leaving 9 bases unmatched. The study reverse transcribed the entire isolated RNA, so it sequenced expressed TCRB transcripts. Assay: immunoSEQ multiplex PCR; the TCRdb copy retains only in-frame clones and omits some. The sample has just over 600,000 clones, around 15% seen once. Using CD45RO/CCR7/CD25/CD127/CD95/CD27, CD4+ naive, central memory, regulatory and stem cell-like memory cells were sorted. The authors obtained over 98% purity in all sorted populations.

The chain couples TRBV19 to TRBJ1-4, with 7 bases that match TRBD1. Input material: naive CD4+ T cells from blood. This receptor was identified in a young man in good health. The CDR3, as DNA: TGTGCCAGTAGTATGGGAAGGGACAGAGGAAATGAAAAACTGTTTTTT. Its translation: CASSMGRDRGNEKLFF.